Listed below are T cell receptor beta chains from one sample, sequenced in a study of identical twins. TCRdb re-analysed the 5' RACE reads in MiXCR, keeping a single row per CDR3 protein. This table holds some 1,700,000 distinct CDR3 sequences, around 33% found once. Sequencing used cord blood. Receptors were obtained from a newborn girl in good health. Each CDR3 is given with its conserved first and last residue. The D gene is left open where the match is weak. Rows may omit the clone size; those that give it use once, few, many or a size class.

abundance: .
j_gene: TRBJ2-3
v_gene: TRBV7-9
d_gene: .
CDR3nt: TGCGCCAGCAGCGTTCCCCACCGGGACCTCACAGATACGCAGTATTTT
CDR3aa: CASSVPHRDLTDTQYF

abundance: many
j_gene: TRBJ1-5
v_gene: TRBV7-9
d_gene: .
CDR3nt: TGTGCCAGCAGTTTTCCCAATCAGCCCCAGCATTTT
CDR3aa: CASSFPNQPQHF

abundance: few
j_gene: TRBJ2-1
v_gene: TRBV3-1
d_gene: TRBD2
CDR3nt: TGTGCCAGCAGCCAGGGTGGGACTAGCGGTCCCTGGGGTTACAATGAGCAGTTCTTC
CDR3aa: CASSQGGTSGPWGYNEQFF

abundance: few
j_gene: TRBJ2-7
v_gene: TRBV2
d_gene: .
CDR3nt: TGTGCCAGCACTAGTCACGGGAATTACGTCGAGCAGTACTTC
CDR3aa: CASTSHGNYVEQYF

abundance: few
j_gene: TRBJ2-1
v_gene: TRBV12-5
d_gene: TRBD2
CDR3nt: TGTGCTAGTGGGACCCAGCGGGGGTCCTACAATGAGCAGTTCTTC
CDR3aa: CASGTQRGSYNEQFF

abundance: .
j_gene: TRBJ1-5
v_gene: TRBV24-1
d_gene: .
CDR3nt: TGTGCCGCCCAGACAGATAGCAATCAGCCCCAGCATTTT
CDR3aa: CAAQTDSNQPQHF

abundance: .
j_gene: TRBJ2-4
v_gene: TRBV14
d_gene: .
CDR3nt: TGTGCCAGCAGCTCCATCTTAGCCAAAAACATTCAGTCCTTC
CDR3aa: CASSSILAKNIQSF

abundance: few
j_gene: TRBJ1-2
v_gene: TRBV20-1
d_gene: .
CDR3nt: TGCAGTGCCGGGGGGCAGGCGAGGTATGGCTACACCTTC
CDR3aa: CSAGGQARYGYTF

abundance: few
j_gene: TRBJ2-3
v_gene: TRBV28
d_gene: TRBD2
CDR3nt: TGTGCCAGCAGTGCCCCCTCTATAGCGGGATTTGTCGATACGCAGTATTTT
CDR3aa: CASSAPSIAGFVDTQYF

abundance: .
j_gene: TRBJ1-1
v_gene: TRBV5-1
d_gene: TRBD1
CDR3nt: TGCGCCAGCAGCCCCCCAGGACAGGGCACTGAAGCTTTCTTT
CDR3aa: CASSPPGQGTEAFF

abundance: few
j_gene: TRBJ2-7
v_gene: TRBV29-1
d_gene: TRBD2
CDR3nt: TGCAGCGTCGGACTAGCGGGGGGCCCCTACGAGCAGTACTTC
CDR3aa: CSVGLAGGPYEQYF

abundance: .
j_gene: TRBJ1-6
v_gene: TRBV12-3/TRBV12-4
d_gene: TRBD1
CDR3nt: TGTGCCTGCAGCCTAGACAGGGGCCGTAATTCACCCCTCCACTTT
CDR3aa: CACSLDRGRNSPLHF

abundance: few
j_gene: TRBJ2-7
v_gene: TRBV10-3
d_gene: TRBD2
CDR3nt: TGTGCCATCAGTGACCTCCTAGCGGTTCTGTACGAGCAGTACTTC
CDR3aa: CAISDLLAVLYEQYF

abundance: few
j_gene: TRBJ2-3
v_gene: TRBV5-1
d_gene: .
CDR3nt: TGCGCCAGCAGCTCGTTAACAGGGACTAGCACAGATACGCAGTATTTT
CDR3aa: CASSSLTGTSTDTQYF

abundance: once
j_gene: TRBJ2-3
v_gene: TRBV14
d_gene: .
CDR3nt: TGTGCCAGCAGCCCCTCATTCCCGCTTAGGGTAAACACGCAGTATTTT
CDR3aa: CASSPSFPLRVNTQYF

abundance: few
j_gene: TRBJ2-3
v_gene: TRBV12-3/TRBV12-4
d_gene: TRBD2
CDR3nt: TGTGCCAGCAGCCGGTCGCTAGCGGGGGTAGATACGCAGTATTTT
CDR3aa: CASSRSLAGVDTQYF

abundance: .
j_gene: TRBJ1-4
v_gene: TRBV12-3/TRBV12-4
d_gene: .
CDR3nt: TGTGCCAGCAGTCCCCTGGGGGGGGCAACTAATGAAAAACTGTTTTTT
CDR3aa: CASSPLGGATNEKLFF

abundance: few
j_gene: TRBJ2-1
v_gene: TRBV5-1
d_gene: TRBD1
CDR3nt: TGCGCCAGCACCCCCGGGACAGGGAAAGATGAGCAGTTCTTC
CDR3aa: CASTPGTGKDEQFF

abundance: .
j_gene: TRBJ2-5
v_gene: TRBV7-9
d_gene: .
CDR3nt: TGTGCCAGCTGCTCGCGAAAAGAGACCCAGTACTTC
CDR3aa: CASCSRKETQYF

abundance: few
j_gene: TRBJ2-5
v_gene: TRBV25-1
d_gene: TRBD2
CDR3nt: TGTGCCAGCAGTGAATGGCGAGCGGGGCTCCAAGAGACCCAGTACTTC
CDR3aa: CASSEWRAGLQETQYF

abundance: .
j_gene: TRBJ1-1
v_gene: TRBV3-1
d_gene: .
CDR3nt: TGTGCCAGCAGCTCCGCCGCCGAAGCTTTCTTT
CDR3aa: CASSSAAEAFF

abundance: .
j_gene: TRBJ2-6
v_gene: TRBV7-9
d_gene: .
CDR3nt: TGTGCCAGCAGCTTTGGAGCCTTCTCTGGGGCCAACGTCCTGACTTTC
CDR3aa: CASSFGAFSGANVLTF

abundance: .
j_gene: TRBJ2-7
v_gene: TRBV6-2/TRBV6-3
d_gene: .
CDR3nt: TGTGCCTGCAGTTTTCCCATCGTCTACGAGCAGTACTTC
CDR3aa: CACSFPIVYEQYF

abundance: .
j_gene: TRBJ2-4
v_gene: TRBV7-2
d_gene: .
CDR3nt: TGTGCCAGCAGCCGCCTCCCCATACTAGCCAAAAACATTCAGTACTTC
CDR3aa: CASSRLPILAKNIQYF

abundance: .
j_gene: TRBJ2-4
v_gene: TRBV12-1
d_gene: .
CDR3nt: TGTGCCAGCAGCTCCCTCGGGACCCTCCCAGCGGAACCCAAAAACATTCAGTACTTC
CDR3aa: CASSSLGTLPAEPKNIQYF

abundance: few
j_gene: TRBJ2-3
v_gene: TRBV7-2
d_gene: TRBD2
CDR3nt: TGTGCCAGCAGCTCGCGGGGGGGCCCCGCAGATACGCAGTATTTT
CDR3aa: CASSSRGGPADTQYF

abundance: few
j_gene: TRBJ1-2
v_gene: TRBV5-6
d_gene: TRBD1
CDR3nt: TGTGCCAGCACCTGGGGACAGGGGGCTCCTTGCTATGGCTACACCTTC
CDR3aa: CASTWGQGAPCYGYTF

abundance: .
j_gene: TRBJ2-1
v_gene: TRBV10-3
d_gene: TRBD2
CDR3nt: TGTGCCATCAGTGAGTCCGGGGGGACCTACAATGAGCAGTTCTTC
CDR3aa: CAISESGGTYNEQFF

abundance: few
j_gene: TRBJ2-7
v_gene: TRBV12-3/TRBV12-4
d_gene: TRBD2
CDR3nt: TGTGCCAGCAGTTTAGGACGGGGGGAAACCTACGAGCAGTACTTC
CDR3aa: CASSLGRGETYEQYF

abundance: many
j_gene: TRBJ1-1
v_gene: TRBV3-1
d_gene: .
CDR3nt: TGTGCCAGCAGCCAAGTCGGGAACACTGAAGCTTTCTTT
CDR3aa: CASSQVGNTEAFF

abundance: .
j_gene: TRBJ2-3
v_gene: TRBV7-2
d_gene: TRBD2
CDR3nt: TGTGCCAGCAGAGTGGCCTCCGCGGGGGGGAATACTAGCACAGATACGCAGTATTTT
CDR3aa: CASRVASAGGNTSTDTQYF

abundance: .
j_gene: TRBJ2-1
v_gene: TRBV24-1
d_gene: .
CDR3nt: TGTGCCACCAGTGATTTGCACGGAACTAGCTCCTACAATGAGCAGTTCTTC
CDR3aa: CATSDLHGTSSYNEQFF

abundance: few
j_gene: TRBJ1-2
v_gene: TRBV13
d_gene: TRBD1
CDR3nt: TGTGCCAGCGGACAGGGGGCTGACTATGGCTACACCTTC
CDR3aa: CASGQGADYGYTF

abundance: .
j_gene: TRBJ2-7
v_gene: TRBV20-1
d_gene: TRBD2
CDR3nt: TGCAGTGCTTCGGGAGTAGCGGGCCTCTCCTACGAGCAGTACTTC
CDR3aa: CSASGVAGLSYEQYF

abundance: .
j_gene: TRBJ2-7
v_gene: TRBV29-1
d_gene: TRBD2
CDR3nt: TGCAGCGTTGAGGGGACTAGCCAGAGCTCCTACAATGAGCAGTACTTC
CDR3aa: CSVEGTSQSSYNEQYF

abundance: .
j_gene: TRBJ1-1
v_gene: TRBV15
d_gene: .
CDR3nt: TGTGCCACCAGCAGAGATCCAAGACGGCCTGAAGCTTTCTTT
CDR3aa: CATSRDPRRPEAFF

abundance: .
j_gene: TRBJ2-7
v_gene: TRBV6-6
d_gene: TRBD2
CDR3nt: TGTGCCAGCAGTTACGGAAGTTGGCGGGAGAACAACGAGCAGTACTTC
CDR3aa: CASSYGSWRENNEQYF

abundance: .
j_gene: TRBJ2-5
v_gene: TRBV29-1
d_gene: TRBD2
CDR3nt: TGCAGCGTTGAAGATGCTGGGTGGGCGGGGGTAGAGACCCAGTACTTC
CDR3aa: CSVEDAGWAGVETQYF

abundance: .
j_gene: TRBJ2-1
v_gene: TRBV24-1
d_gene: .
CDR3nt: TGTGCCACCACCTTGGACAGTGAGCAGTTCTTC
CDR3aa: CATTLDSEQFF

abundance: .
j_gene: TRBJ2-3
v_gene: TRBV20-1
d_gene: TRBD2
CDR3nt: TGCAGTGCTAGAGTTGGGACTAGCTCTCTCCTAGATACGCAGTATTTT
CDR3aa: CSARVGTSSLLDTQYF

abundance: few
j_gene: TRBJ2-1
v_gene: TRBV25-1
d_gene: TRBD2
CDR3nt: TGTGCCAGCAGTGGGAGCGTAGCGGGGGGATTCTACAATGAGCAGTTCTTC
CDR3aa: CASSGSVAGGFYNEQFF

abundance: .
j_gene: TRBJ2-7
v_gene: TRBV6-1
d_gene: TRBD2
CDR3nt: TGTGCCAGCAACCCTAGCGGGAGGGCCTACGAGCAGTACTTC
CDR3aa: CASNPSGRAYEQYF

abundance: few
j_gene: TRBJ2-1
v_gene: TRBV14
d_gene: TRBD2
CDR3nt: TGTGCCAGCAGCCAGAGGTCTAGCGGGACGATCTACAATGAGCAGTTCTTC
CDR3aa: CASSQRSSGTIYNEQFF

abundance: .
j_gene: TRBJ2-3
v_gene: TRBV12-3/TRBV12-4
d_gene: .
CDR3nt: TGTGCCAGCAGTTTAGCTCCGGGACGCGCCACAGATACGCAGTATTTT
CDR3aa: CASSLAPGRATDTQYF

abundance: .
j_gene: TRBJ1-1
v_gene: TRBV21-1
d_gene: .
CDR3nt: TGTGCCAGCAGTCCCCTAGGAGGGCTAGCTTTCTTT
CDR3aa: CASSPLGGLAFF

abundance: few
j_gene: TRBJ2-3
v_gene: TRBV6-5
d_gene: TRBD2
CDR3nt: TGTGCCAGCAGTATAGCGGGAGTAATCGCAGATACGCAGTATTTT
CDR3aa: CASSIAGVIADTQYF

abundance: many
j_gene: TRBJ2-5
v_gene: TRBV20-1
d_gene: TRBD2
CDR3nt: TGCAGTGCTAGAGATCTAGCGGGAGAAGAGACCCAGTACTTC
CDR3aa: CSARDLAGEETQYF

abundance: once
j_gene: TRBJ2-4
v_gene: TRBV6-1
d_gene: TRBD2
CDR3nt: TGTGCCAGCAACCAGACTAGCGGGGGGTATGAGCAGTACTTC
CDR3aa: CASNQTSGGYEQYF

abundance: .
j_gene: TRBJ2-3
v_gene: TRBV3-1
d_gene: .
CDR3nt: TGTGCCAGCAGCCAAGAAGTAGGACTGAGCACAGATACGCAGTATTTT
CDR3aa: CASSQEVGLSTDTQYF

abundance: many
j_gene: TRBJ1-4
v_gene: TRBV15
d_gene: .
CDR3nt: TGTGCCACCAGCAGAGATCTAAGGGAAAAACTGTTTTTT
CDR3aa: CATSRDLREKLFF

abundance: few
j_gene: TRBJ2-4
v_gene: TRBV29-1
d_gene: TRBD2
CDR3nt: TGCAGCGTTGGCGGACTAGCTTATAACATTCAGTACTTC
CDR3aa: CSVGGLAYNIQYF

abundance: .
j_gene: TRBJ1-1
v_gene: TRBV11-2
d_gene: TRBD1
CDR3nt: TGTGCCAGCAGCTTACAGACAGGGCTCACTGAAGCTTTCTTT
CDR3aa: CASSLQTGLTEAFF

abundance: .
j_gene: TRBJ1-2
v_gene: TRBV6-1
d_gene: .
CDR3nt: TGTGCCAGCAGTGAAGTCCCAGATCAGGGCTACTATGGCTACACCTTC
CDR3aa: CASSEVPDQGYYGYTF

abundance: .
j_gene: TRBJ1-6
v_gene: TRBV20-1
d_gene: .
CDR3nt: TGCAGTGCTAGAGGGGGGCTTCAAGGGTCCCTCCACTTT
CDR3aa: CSARGGLQGSLHF